The clone carrying this T cell receptor beta chain has ten or more counts. Unique molecular identifier tags were affixed to discrete cDNA molecules. MiXCR, run by TCRdb on the 5' RACE reads, gives a single entry per CDR3 protein. Here the sample spans about 52,000 distinct CDR3 sequences, around 8% being singletons. The sample is drawn from a study of early T cells in non-severe SARS-CoV-2 infection. Background on the study: Chains were unpaired, as sequencing was done on bulk RNA from unsorted whole blood.

V was clipped by 2 bases and J by 6 bases, with 14 bases between them. The CDR3 has 14 residues. Germline CDR1 reads SGHDT; CDR2 reads YYEEEE. The sample was whole blood. The chain carries TRBV5-6 and TRBJ1-1; D gene unclear. The sequence derives from an adult who was a healthcare worker with PCR-confirmed SARS-CoV-2 infection or an uninfected control (not recorded which). The CDR3 reads CASSFPPKSAEAFF. In nucleotides, the CDR3 is TGTGCCAGCAGCTTTCCCCCAAAGAGCGCTGAAGCTTTCTTT.